This T cell receptor beta chain was found in a study of lymphopenia after photon versus proton radiotherapy (dated 2019 in TCRdb). Looking at the study overall: The study compared the immunological effects of photon versus proton radiation therapy in patients with gastrointestinal tumors who developed high-grade lymphopenia. The goal of the study was to characterize the differences between the two radiation modalities in how they affect the immune system. The roughly 20 patients in the cohort had gastrointestinal tumors, were treated with either photon or proton therapy, and subsequently developed lymphopenia. Broader findings and caveats from the paper: Once the lymphocyte count had reached its nadir, the repertoires of photon-treated patients showed oligoclonal expansion, particularly of CD8+ Temra cells, and this expansion drove the decline in diversity. The survival association was assessed only in patients who died, and the authors presented better survival with proton therapy as a possibility rather than a demonstrated result. During treatment, patients who received proton therapy stayed relatively stable, whereas patients who received photon therapy lost naive T cells and TCR diversity and gained effector/memory populations. Across the cohort, an inverse correlation was found between a larger post-nadir drop in TCR diversity and overall survival time among patients who died.

The method was the immunoSEQ multiplex PCR assay. Deep sequencing of rearranged TCR beta loci, alongside multiparametric flow cytometry, was used to profile T cell repertoires. TCRdb took over this immuneACCESS table, retaining in-frame rearrangements with V and J assigned. Such tables are incomplete; in checked studies, under half of the missing clones stem from an unresolved V gene, and the remainder is unexplained. The sample table contains just over 40,000 clones; only one count was recorded for roughly 86% of them. The ten largest clones capture 10% of the sample. Note on this clone: The specificity of this receptor is unknown. No base-level quality is on record; no much larger clone is a single base apart.

V is shortened by 0 bases, J by 4 bases, and the region joining them spans 10 bases. The CDR3, from cysteine to phenylalanine, totals 14 residues. Left in the record is the CDR3 DNA by itself, 42 bases read in frame from the first base. CDR1 SGDLS and CDR2 YYNGEE are derived from the germline V gene. Sequenced here: peripheral blood, sampled from a patient treated with proton-based radiotherapy. The TCR was taken from a woman between 65 and 79 years old with pancreatic cancer. Some clones in this sample may be carry-over from other donors' samples. The rearrangement joined TRBV9 to TRBJ1-1; 6 matching bases give a weak D call of TRBD1. The CDR3 loop reads CASSVGVGGTEAFF. The nucleotide sequence reads TGTGCCAGCAGCGTAGGGGTAGGGGGCACTGAAGCTTTCTTT. Supplemented by the reference TRBV9 and TRBJ1-1 proteins around the CDR3, the complete variable domain is DSGVTQTPKHLITATGQRVTLRCSPRSGDLSVYWYQQSLDQGLQFLIQYYNGEERAKGNILERFSAQQFPDLHSELNLSSLELGDSALYFCASSVGVGGTEAFFGQGTRLTVV.